The 9 T cell receptor beta chains below were found in one sample sequenced in a study of blood T cell repertoires in COVID-19. Assay: immunoSEQ multiplex PCR; the TCRdb copy retains only in-frame clones and omits some. The sample lists 250,000 to 300,000 clones, around 90% occurring once. Sequencing was carried out using peripheral blood. Receptor source: a middle-aged man with acute or convalescent COVID-19.

This clone was detected only once. The V gene is TRBV2, the J gene TRBJ2-7; tentatively, D is TRBD2 (5 bases). Germline values: CDR1 SNHLY, CDR2 FYNNEI. The V gene lost 1 base and the J gene lost 0 bases, with 16 bases spanning the gap. The CDR3 loop spans 17 amino acids. CDR3 sequence: CASSEESFLGSSYEQYF. The CDR3 region has the DNA TGTGCCAGCAGTGAAGAGTCGTTTTTAGGGAGCTCCTACGAGCAGTACTTC.

Worth noting for this clone: Additional DNA sequences in this sample encode the identical CDR3. The chain links TRBV7-2 to TRBJ2-3, with a tentative D call TRBD2 (5 bases). V lost 1 base and J lost 2, with 7 bases in between. This CDR3 spans 14 amino acids. Germline V gene sequence: CDR1 SGHTA, CDR2 FQGNSA. The CDR3 spells CASSLGGATDTQYF. The CDR3 DNA follows: TGTGCCAGCAGCTTAGGGGGAGCCACAGATACGCAGTATTTT.

V is TRBV12-3 or TRBV12-4 and J is TRBJ2-7; TRBD2 matches 9 bases. Trimming removed 6 bases from V and 5 bases from J; junction bases left unmatched: 5. The CDR3 has 13 amino acids. The CDR3 DNA reads TGTGCCAGCAGGCGGACTAGCGCCCACGAGCAGTACTTC. Residues: CASRRTSAHEQYF.

The CDR3: CASAVAGGGTDTQYF. In nucleotides, the CDR3 is TGTGCCAGCGCCGTAGCGGGGGGGGGCACAGATACGCAGTATTTT. The chain carries TRBV7-2 and TRBJ2-3; 11 bases match TRBD2. CDR1 is SGHTA and CDR2 is FQGNSA in the germline V gene. This CDR3 has 15 residues. J gave up 1 base and V 8 bases, and 5 bases lay outside the gene matches.

The genes are TRBV27 and TRBJ1-2, with 7 bases lining up with TRBD1. The V segment lost 2 bases and the J segment 3 bases; nucleotides outside the gene matches: 12. The CDR3 consists of 17 residues. Germline CDR1 MNHEY, CDR2 SMNVEV (reference sequence). The DNA for the CDR3 is TGTGCCAGCAGTTTACGGGGCAGGGGGTATATGGACTATGGCTACACCTTC. It codes for CASSLRGRGYMDYGYTF.

This chain links TRBV9 with TRBJ2-1; TRBD2 agrees at 10 bases. The V gene end was trimmed by 2 bases and the J gene end by 12 bases; junction bases not matched to a gene: 11. Germline V gene lookup returns CDR1 SGDLS and CDR2 YYNGEE. CDR3 size: 15 residues. CDR3 sequence reads: CASSVSGTSDHRQFF. CDR3 nucleotides: TGTGCCAGCAGCGTTTCCGGGACTAGCGACCATAGGCAGTTCTTC.

The chain carries TRBV12-3 or TRBV12-4 and TRBJ1-2; D gene uncertain. Trimming shortened V by 3 bases and J by 1 base, and 6 bases separated the two germline ends. The CDR3 sequence is 13 residues long. In DNA, the CDR3 is TGTGCCAGCAGTTTGGGCAGTAACTATGGCTACACCTTC. It is translated as CASSLGSNYGYTF.

The table lists this clone with a count of one. The CDR3 loop is CASSPPGQFYGYTF. Here the CDR3 DNA reads TGTGCCAGCAGCCCGCCAGGACAGTTCTATGGCTACACCTTC. The J gene is TRBJ1-2, the V gene TRBV5-6; weak D call: TRBD1 (6 bases). Germline CDR1 and CDR2: SGHDT and YYEEEE. This CDR3 is 14 amino acids long. Trimming took 4 bases from V and 4 from J, leaving 14 bases between them. The variable domain in full, completed from reference TRBV5-6 and TRBJ1-2, reads DAGVTQSPTHLIKTRGQQVTLRCSPKSGHDTVSWYQQALGQGPQFIFQYYEEEERQRGNFPDRFSGHQFPNYSSELNVNALLLGDSALYLCASSPPGQFYGYTFGSGTRLTVV.

The chain links TRBV13 to TRBJ2-7, with 7 bases that match TRBD1. Germline assignment: CDR1 PRHDT and CDR2 FYEKMQ (reference sequence). The CDR3 runs 16 residues. After removal of 4 bases from V and 3 bases from J, the junction contained 12 bases not matched to a gene. This chain's CDR3 is CASSSRRDSLIYEQYF. The CDR3 DNA is TGTGCCAGCAGCTCCCGCCGGGACAGCCTTATCTACGAGCAGTACTTC.